The source of this T cell receptor beta chain is a study of response to subunit inactivated influenza vaccine. With 6 bases clipped from V and 3 bases from J, the junction kept 15 bases outside the gene matches. Germline lookup yields CDR1 MNHEY and CDR2 SVGEGT. CDR3 size: 17 residues. On this clonotype itself: Its matching antigen is unknown.

TCRdb redid the calling of the RT-PCR reads with MiXCR, one entry per CDR3 protein. The sample records about 500,000 distinct CDR3 sequences, approximately 15% being singletons. Study-level findings and limits: The authors suggested that every seasonal influenza vaccination recruits few new T cells.

The chain carries TRBV6-2 or TRBV6-3 and TRBJ2-7, with 9 bases fitting TRBD1. The material was CD4+ T cells sorted from PBMCs, obtained less than 30 months after vaccination. This receptor was obtained from a man in his fifties or sixties who received an inactivated influenza vaccine. As DNA, the CDR3 is TGTGCCAGCAGCTACGGACGTTCCCAGACAGGGGGCTACGAGCAGTACTTC. Protein: CASSYGRSQTGGYEQYF.